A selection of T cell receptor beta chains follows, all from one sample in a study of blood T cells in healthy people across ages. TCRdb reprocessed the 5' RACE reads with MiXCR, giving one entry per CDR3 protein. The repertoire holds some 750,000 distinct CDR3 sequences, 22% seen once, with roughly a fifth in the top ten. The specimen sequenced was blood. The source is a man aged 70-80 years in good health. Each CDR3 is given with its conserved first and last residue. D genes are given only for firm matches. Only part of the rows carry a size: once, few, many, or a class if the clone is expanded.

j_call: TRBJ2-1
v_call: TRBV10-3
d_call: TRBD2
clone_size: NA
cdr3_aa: CAISVSEWTSGDHSSYNEQFF
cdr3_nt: TGTGCCATCAGTGTGAGCGAATGGACTAGCGGAGACCACAGCTCCTACAATGAGCAGTTCTTC

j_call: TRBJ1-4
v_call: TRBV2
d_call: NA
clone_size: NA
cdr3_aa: CASSGVETENEKLFF
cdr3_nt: TGTGCCAGCAGTGGGGTCGAGACCGAGAATGAAAAACTGTTTTTT

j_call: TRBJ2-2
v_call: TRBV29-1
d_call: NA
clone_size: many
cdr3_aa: CSGGGTGELFF
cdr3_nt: TGCAGCGGGGGAGGCACCGGGGAGCTGTTTTTT

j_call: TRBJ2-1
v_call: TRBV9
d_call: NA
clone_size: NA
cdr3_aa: CASSVGLRDLSYNEQFF
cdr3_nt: TGTGCCAGCAGCGTAGGCCTCCGGGACCTATCCTACAATGAGCAGTTCTTC

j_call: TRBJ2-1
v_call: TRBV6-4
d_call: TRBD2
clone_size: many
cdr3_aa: CASIPRGVTYNEQFF
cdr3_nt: TGTGCCAGCATTCCCCGGGGGGTCACCTACAATGAGCAGTTCTTC

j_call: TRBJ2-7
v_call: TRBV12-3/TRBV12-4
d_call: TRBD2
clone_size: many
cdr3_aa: CASSYPSGGYEQYF
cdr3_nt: TGTGCCAGCAGTTACCCTAGCGGGGGCTACGAGCAGTACTTC

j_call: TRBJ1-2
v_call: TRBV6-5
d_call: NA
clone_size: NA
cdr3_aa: CASSYNSNYGYTF
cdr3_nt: TGTGCCAGCAGTTACAACAGTAACTATGGCTACACCTTC

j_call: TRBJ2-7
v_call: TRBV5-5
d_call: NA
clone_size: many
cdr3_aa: CASSLQVIPYEQYF
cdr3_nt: TGTGCCAGCAGCTTGCAAGTCATACCCTACGAGCAGTACTTC

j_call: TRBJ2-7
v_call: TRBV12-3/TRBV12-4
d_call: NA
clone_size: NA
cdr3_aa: CASSSSGRGDLAYEQYF
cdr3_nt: TGTGCCAGCAGCTCCTCGGGCCGAGGGGACCTCGCCTACGAGCAGTACTTC

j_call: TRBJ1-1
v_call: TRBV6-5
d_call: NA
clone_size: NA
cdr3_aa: CASRAQVNTEAFF
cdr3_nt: TGTGCCAGCAGGGCTCAGGTGAACACTGAAGCTTTCTTT

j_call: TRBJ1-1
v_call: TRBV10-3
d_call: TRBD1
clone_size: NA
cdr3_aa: CAISGADRAITEAFF
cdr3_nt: TGTGCCATCAGTGGGGCGGACAGGGCCATCACTGAAGCTTTCTTT